The clone carrying this T cell receptor beta chain was seen a single time. Its antigen is still unknown. These data come from a study of OX40 agonist ivuxolimab in advanced cancers. Across the study: Ivuxolimab, an agonistic anti-OX40 (CD134) antibody, was given to patients. Whole-study findings and limits: Clones of CD4+ and CD8+ blood T cells grew by week 6 at doses of 0.1 to 3.0 mg/kg. The 0.1-3.0 mg/kg partial responders had among the lowest clonal expansion. Researchers report that CD8+ T cells had, on average, more expanded clones than CD4+.

Here immunoSEQ multiplex PCR was the method, and the copy in TCRdb shows in-frame clones only, minus some. This repertoire shows around 69,000 clones, roughly nine tenths found once; its top ten account for around 3.6%. The V gene end was trimmed by 8 bases and the J gene end by 6 bases; junction bases not matched to a gene: 3. CDR1 LNHDA and CDR2 SQIVND come from the germline V gene (reference sequence). This CDR3 region has 11 residues. The sequenced sample was CD4+ or CD8+ T cells sorted from blood, obtained in a trial of the OX40 agonist ivuxolimab. The V gene is TRBV19, the J gene TRBJ1-2; 7 nucleotides line up with TRBD1. The TCR sequence derives from an adult with an advanced solid tumor such as melanoma, head and neck, liver or kidney cancer. CDR3 in amino acids: CASFQGDGYTF. As DNA, the CDR3 is TGTGCCAGTTTCCAGGGGGATGGCTACACCTTC.